The 20 T cell receptor beta chains reported below all come from one sample, sequenced in a study of early T cells in non-severe SARS-CoV-2 infection. Using its own MiXCR run on the 5' RACE reads, TCRdb lists one record per CDR3 protein. The top ten clones hold over 8% of a sample with about 55,000 distinct CDR3 sequences, about 16% of them seen once. This material consisted of whole blood, taken at baseline. Receptor source: an adult who was a healthcare worker with PCR-confirmed SARS-CoV-2 infection or an uninfected control (not recorded which).

J is TRBJ2-2 and V is TRBV5-5; D gene unclear. V lost 3 bases, J lost 4 bases, and 10 bases lay in between. This CDR3 region has 14 residues. Germline V gene data show CDR1 as SGHKS and CDR2 as YYEKEE (reference sequence). The CDR3 nucleotides are TGTGCCAGCAGCTCCGACTTATTCACCGGGGAGCTGTTTTTT. Protein product: CASSSDLFTGELFF.

This clonotype appeared a few times. V gene TRBV11-2 combines with J gene TRBJ2-3, with 7 positions matching TRBD2. The ends lost 3 bases at V and 1 base at J; junction bases unmatched: 16. CDR1 SGHAT and CDR2 FQNNGV come from the germline V gene. The CDR3 contains 19 residues. The CDR3 coding sequence is TGTGCCAGCAGCTTGCCGTTCGAGGGCCAGGGAGGGGGCACAGATACGCAGTATTTT. Amino acid sequence: CASSLPFEGQGGGTDTQYF.

The chain links TRBV6-1 to TRBJ2-2, with TRBD1 matching 8 bases. V shed 5 bases, J shed 5 bases, and the junction held 1 base outside the gene matches. Germline CDR1 MNHNS, CDR2 SASEGT. This CDR3 comprises 13 residues. For the CDR3, the DNA is TGTGCCAGCAGTCAGGGGGCGACCGGGGAGCTGTTTTTT. Translation gives CASSQGATGELFF.

This clonotype was observed at least ten times. The rearrangement joins TRBV7-3 to TRBJ2-2, with no clear D. This CDR3 contains 15 residues. V dropped 5 bases and J dropped 2 bases, with 12 bases sitting between them. Germline assignment: CDR1 SGHTA and CDR2 FQGTGA. CDR3 in DNA: TGTGCCAGCAGCCTATTAGGCGGAAACACCGGGGAGCTGTTTTTT. The encoded protein is CASSLLGGNTGELFF.

This clonotype showed up many times. J is TRBJ1-5 and V is TRBV15; tentative D call: TRBD1 (6 bases). Trimming took 8 bases from V and 4 from J, leaving 21 bases between them. There are 16 residues in the CDR3. Germline assignment: CDR1 LNHNV and CDR2 YYDKDF (reference sequence). CDR3 bases: TGTGCCACCCGGGGCAGGGGAGGAAAACGGAATCAGCCCCAGCATTTT. Its protein product is CATRGRGGKRNQPQHF.

The sample holds a few counts of this clonotype. This chain connects TRBV12-3 or TRBV12-4 to TRBJ2-7, with TRBD2 matching 8 bases. The ends lost 5 bases at V and 4 bases at J; junction bases unmatched: 10. The CDR3 contains 15 residues. The CDR3 loop is CASSLRLASSYEQYF. The CDR3 DNA reads TGTGCCAGCAGTCTCCGACTAGCGTCATCTTACGAGCAGTACTTC.

The chain carries TRBV12-3 or TRBV12-4 and TRBJ2-2; D call uncertain. V was clipped by 6 bases and J by 8 bases, with 7 bases between them. This CDR3 has 11 amino acids. In DNA form, the CDR3 reads TGTGCCAGCAGCCGTGAGGGGGAGCTGTTTTTT. Its protein product is CASSREGELFF.

The gene calls are TRBV19 and TRBJ1-2, with 8 nucleotides matching TRBD1. V dropped 6 bases and J dropped 8; count of bases not matched to a gene: 8. Germline V CDR1 and CDR2: LNHDA, SQIVND (reference sequence). The CDR3 is 13 amino acids. CDR3 nucleotide sequence: TGTGCCAGTAGAGGACAGGGTAGGCGCGGCTACACCTTC. It codes for CASRGQGRRGYTF.

The chain recombines TRBV20-1 with TRBJ2-1, with TRBD2 identical over 8 bases. The V gene's germline CDR1 is DFQATT and CDR2 SNEGSKA (reference sequence). The CDR3 spans 16 residues. V was clipped by 0 bases and J by 3 bases; unmatched bases: 7. The CDR3 loop reads CSARDFGGGRYNEQFF. The CDR3 DNA follows: TGCAGTGCTAGAGATTTCGGCGGGGGGCGCTACAATGAGCAGTTCTTC.

There are a few counts of this clonotype. The chain employs TRBV7-2 and TRBJ2-1, with D perhaps matching TRBD2 (5 bases). This CDR3 is 15 amino acids long. Germline V gene lookup returns CDR1 SGHTA and CDR2 FQGNSA. V was trimmed by 1 base and J by 4 bases, leaving 11 bases between them. CDR3: CASSLVSGLYNEQFF. The DNA for the CDR3 is TGTGCCAGCAGCTTAGTGTCGGGATTATACAATGAGCAGTTCTTC.

The chain combines TRBV10-1 with TRBJ2-1, with a weak D call TRBD2 (6 bases). CDR1 WNHNN and CDR2 SYGVQD come from the germline V gene (reference sequence). CDR3 length equals 13 residues. Trimming cost V 8 bases and J 9 bases, with 17 bases left between them. The CDR3 loop is CASALGTLGEQFF. In DNA form, the CDR3 reads TGCGCCAGCGCTCTGGGGACTCTCGGTGAGCAGTTCTTC.

The table lists this clonotype with many counts. The junction departs from the called germline gene at one end, perhaps through a read error. This rearrangement joins TRBV7-7 to TRBJ2-2; no clear D gene. The CDR3 has 14 amino acids. Germline V CDR1 and CDR2: SSHAT, FNYEAQ (reference sequence). For the CDR3, the DNA is TGTGCTAGCAGCTCCGGTCGGGCAGCCGGGGAGCTGTTTTTT. Encoded protein: CASSSGRAAGELFF.

This clonotype was detected a few times. The chain joins TRBV7-9 to TRBJ1-1; TRBD1 matches at 9 bases. Germline-derived CDR1 and CDR2 are SEHNR and FQNEAQ (reference sequence). The CDR3 sequence is 13 residues long. V shed 5 bases, J shed 9 bases, and the junction held 7 bases outside the gene matches. The CDR3 region has the DNA TGTGCCAGCAGCCTGGGACAGGGACCCCAAGCTTTCTTT. Translated, it gives CASSLGQGPQAFF.

This clonotype was recorded many times. The chain's CDR3 is CASSPRGGREKLFF. The CDR3 coding sequence is TGTGCCAGCAGCCCCCGGGGGGGGCGGGAAAAACTGTTTTTT. The rearrangement uses TRBV13 and TRBJ1-4, with D perhaps TRBD1 (6 bases). CDR1 PRHDT and CDR2 FYEKMQ come from the germline V gene (reference sequence). Trimming took off 5 bases at V and 8 bases at J, with 15 bases between the two ends. There are 14 residues in the CDR3. Drawing the rest from reference TRBV13 and TRBJ1-4, the complete variable domain is AAGVIQSPRHLIKEKRETATLKCYPIPRHDTVYWYQQGPGQDPQFLISFYEKMQSDKGSIPDRFSAQQFSDYHSELNMSSLELGDSALYFCASSPRGGREKLFFGSGTQLSVL.

Only a few counts were recorded for this clonotype. The genes are TRBV9 and TRBJ2-5; a weak D match, TRBD1 (6 bases). The germline gives CDR1 SGDLS, CDR2 YYNGEE. Trimming removed 0 bases at V and 4 bases at J, with 10 bases between. This CDR3 region has 14 residues. CDR3 in amino acids: CASSVGNRAETQYF. CDR3 DNA: TGTGCCAGCAGCGTAGGAAACAGGGCAGAGACCCAGTACTTC.

This chain connects TRBV5-1 to TRBJ1-6; a possible D gene is TRBD1 (5 bases). This CDR3 is 15 amino acids long. The V gene's germline CDR1 is SGHRS and CDR2 YFSETQ. V dropped 0 bases and J dropped 6 bases, with 10 bases sitting between them. CDR3 DNA: TGCGCCAGCAGCTTGGAGGGACCGACTAATTCACCCCTCCACTTT. Translation: CASSLEGPTNSPLHF.

This clonotype has just a few counts. The chain has TRBV5-6 and TRBJ2-6; D not resolved. Germline CDR1 SGHDT, CDR2 YYEEEE. V was trimmed by 9 bases and J by 1 base, leaving 8 bases between them. The CDR3 consists of 13 residues. The CDR3 DNA sequence: TGTGCCACACAGTTGTCTGGGGCCAACGTCCTGACTTTC. Its translation: CATQLSGANVLTF.

The V and J genes are TRBV5-4 and TRBJ2-1; the match to TRBD2 covers 9 bases. Germline-derived CDR1 and CDR2 are SGHNT and YYREEE (reference sequence). Losses at the gene ends were 4 bases for V and 7 bases for J; bases not matched to a gene: 9. There are 15 residues in the CDR3. CDR3: CASSSATSGRNEQFF. CDR3 in DNA: TGTGCCAGCAGCAGCGCGACTAGCGGAAGGAATGAGCAGTTCTTC.

This clonotype was found many times. This chain joins TRBV29-1 and TRBJ2-5; D is perhaps TRBD1 (6 bases). The CDR3 has 12 amino acids. CDR1 is SQVTM and CDR2 is ANQGSEA in the germline V gene. V lost 6 bases and J 10 bases, leaving 18 bases between the germline ends. CDR3 sequence (DNA): TGCAGCGTGGACAGAGGGGCCAGCGACCAGTACTTC. Protein: CSVDRGASDQYF. The full variable domain, its missing parts supplied by reference TRBV29-1 and TRBJ2-5, is SAVISQKPSRDICQRGTSLTIQCQVDSQVTMMFWYRQQPGQSLTLIATANQGSEATYESGFVIDKFPISRPNLTFSTLTVSNMSPEDSSIYLCSVDRGASDQYFGPGTRLLVL.

The rearrangement uses TRBV6-2 or TRBV6-3 and TRBJ2-7; 7 bases match TRBD1. The V gene end was trimmed by 5 bases and the J gene end by 5 bases; junction bases not matched to a gene: 9. The CDR3 is 14 residues long. From germline, CDR1 is MNHEY and CDR2 SVGEGT. The CDR3 DNA is TGTGCCAGCAGTCACACAGGGACAGTCAACGAGCAGTACTTC. Its protein product is CASSHTGTVNEQYF.